This T cell receptor beta chain was observed in a study of T cell changes during pregnancy in multiple sclerosis. The data were produced by immunoSEQ multiplex PCR, yet TCRdb's version contains in-frame clones alone and is incomplete. The table lists over 50,000 clones, around 91% of them singletons. The J segment lost 8 bases and the V segment lost 4 bases, leaving 8 bases of the junction unmatched. Germline CDR1 and CDR2: SGHVS and FNYEAQ. The CDR3 covers 14 residues. The chain combines TRBV7-6 with TRBJ1-2, with TRBD1 matching 9 bases. The TCR originated in a female donor in good health, enrolled as a control in a pregnancy study. Sequenced material: peripheral blood, taken in the third trimester of pregnancy. Here the CDR3 reads CASSSLGQGQGYTF. The CDR3 DNA follows: TGTGCCAGCAGCTCCCTGGGACAGGGTCAGGGCTACACCTTC.